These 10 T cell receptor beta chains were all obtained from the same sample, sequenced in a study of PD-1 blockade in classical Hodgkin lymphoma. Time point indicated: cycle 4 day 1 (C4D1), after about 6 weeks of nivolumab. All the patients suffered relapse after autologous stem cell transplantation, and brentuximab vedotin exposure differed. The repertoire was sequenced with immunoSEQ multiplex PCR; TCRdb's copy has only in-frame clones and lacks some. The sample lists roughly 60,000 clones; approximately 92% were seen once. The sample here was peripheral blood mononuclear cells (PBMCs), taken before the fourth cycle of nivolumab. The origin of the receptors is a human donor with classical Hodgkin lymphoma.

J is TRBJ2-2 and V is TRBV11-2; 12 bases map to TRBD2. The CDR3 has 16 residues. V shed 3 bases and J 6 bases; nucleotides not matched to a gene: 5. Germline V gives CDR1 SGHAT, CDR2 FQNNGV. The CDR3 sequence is CASSFYGLAGSGELFF. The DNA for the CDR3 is TGTGCCAGCAGCTTTTATGGACTAGCGGGATCCGGGGAGCTGTTTTTT.

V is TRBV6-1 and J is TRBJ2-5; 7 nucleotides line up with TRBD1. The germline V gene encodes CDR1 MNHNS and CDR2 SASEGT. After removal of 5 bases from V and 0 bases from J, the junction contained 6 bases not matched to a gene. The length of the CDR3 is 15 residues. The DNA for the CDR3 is TGTGCCAGCAGTCCTCAACAGGGGCACCAAGAGACCCAGTACTTC. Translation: CASSPQQGHQETQYF.

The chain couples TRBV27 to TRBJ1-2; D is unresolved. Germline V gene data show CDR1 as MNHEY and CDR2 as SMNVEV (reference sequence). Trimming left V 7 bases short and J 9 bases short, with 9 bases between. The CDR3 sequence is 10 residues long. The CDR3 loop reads CASTHGSYTF. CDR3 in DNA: TGTGCCAGCACCCATGGGAGCTACACCTTC.

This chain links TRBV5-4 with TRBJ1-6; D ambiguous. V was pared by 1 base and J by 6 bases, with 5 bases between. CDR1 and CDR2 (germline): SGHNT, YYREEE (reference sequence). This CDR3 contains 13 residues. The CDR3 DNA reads TGTGCCAGCAGCTTGTACACTAATTCACCCCTCCACTTT. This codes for CASSLYTNSPLHF.

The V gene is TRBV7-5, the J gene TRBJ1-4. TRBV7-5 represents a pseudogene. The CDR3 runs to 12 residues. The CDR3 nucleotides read TGTGCCAGAAGCCCCCCCCTAGAAAAACTGTTTTTT. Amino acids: CARSPPLEKLFF.

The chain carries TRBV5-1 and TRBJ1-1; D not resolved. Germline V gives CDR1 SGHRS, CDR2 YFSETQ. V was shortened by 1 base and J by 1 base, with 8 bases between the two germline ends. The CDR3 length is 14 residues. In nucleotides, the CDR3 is TGCGCCAGCAGCTTGTGGGCGGGGAACACTGAAGCTTTCTTT. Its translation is CASSLWAGNTEAFF. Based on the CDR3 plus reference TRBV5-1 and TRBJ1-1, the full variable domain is KAGVTQTPRYLIKTRGQQVTLSCSPISGHRSVSWYQQTPGQGLQFLFEYFSETQRNKGNFPGRFSGRQFSNSRSEMNVSTLELGDSALYLCASSLWAGNTEAFFGQGTRLTVV.

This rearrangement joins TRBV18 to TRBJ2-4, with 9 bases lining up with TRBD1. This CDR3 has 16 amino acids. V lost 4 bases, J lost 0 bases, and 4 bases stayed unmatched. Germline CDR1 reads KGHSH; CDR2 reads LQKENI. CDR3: CASSLDRGLAKNIQYF. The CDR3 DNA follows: TGTGCCAGCTCACTGGACAGGGGCCTAGCCAAAAACATTCAGTACTTC.

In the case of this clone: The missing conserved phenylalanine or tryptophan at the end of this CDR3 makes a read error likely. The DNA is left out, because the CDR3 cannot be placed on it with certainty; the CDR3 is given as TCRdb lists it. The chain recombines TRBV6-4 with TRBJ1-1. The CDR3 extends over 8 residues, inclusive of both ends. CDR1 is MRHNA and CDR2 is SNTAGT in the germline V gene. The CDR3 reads CASRGDEG.

The CDR3 DNA is TGTGCCAGCAGCTTAGCCAGGACTAGCAGCTACGAGCAGTACTTC. As protein: CASSLARTSSYEQYF. The rearrangement uses TRBV7-8 and TRBJ2-7; 8 nucleotides match TRBD2. The germline CDR1 and CDR2 sequences are SGHVS and FQNEAQ. The CDR3 is 15 residues long. Germline trimming cut 0 bases from V and 3 bases from J; bases unmatched to any gene: 4.

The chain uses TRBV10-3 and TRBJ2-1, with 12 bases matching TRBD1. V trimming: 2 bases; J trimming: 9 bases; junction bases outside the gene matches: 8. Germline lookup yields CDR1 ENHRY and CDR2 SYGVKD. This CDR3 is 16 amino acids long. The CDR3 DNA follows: TGTGCCATCAGTGAGCTTCCGGGACAGGGGGCGGGTGAGCAGTTCTTC. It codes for CAISELPGQGAGEQFF.